This T cell receptor beta chain came from a study of vaccination effects on CD4 cells after COVID-19 (dated by TCRdb to the early 2020s). Broadly, across the study: Across the study, the median time from the second dose to post-vaccine sampling was 72 days (range 14 to 241). In both COVID-19 convalescent patients and infection-naive vaccine recipients, the study compared SARS-CoV-2 spike-specific CD4+ TCR repertoires from before mRNA vaccination with those from after it. Altogether, approximately 10 COVID-19 convalescent patients and a few SARS-CoV-2-naive healthy vaccine recipients made up the full study. In the study, cultures from other donors were sequenced using the Oncomine TCR Beta short-read assay on an Illumina iSeq 100. The research as a whole found: At late post-vaccination timepoints, both infection-induced and vaccine-induced clones showed marked clonal contraction, consistent with waning T cell responses. Among healthy vaccine recipients, nearly all vaccine-induced clones were SARS-CoV-2 mono-reactive, and just 1 of 255 was cross-reactive with common cold coronaviruses. The study was limited by a small number of convalescent patients and lacked early post-infection timepoints.

Details on this clone: The target of this receptor is not known. Base quality data are lacking; no much larger clone is found one base away.

Library creation used the immunoSEQ multiplex PCR assay. DNA from the cultured and isolated CD4+ T cells underwent TCR beta CDR3 sequencing. Per the source publication's procedure: Non-productive TCR sequences were removed, reads were trimmed to the CDR3 region, and CDR3s of at least 7 amino acids were retained. The MANAFEST web app was used to pick out antigen-specific clonotypes by comparing their expansion in peptide wells with that in reference cultures. For clones to be considered positive, expansion at FDR<0.05 versus reference and all other wells, an odds ratio above 5, and a frequency above 0.1% in two replicate wells were required. Cross-reactive clonotypes were defined as significantly expanded in SARS-CoV-2 spike wells and in at least one common cold coronavirus spike condition. CDR3 similarity was assessed by Levenshtein distance with the stringdist R package, and unrooted trees were built with ape in R 3.6.1. TCRdb holds this immuneACCESS table with in-frame rearrangements only. Some clones are missing; in checked studies, unresolved V genes explain under half, and the rest has no known cause. V and J calls and clone size are those listed in that table; D and trimming were worked out from the DNA. In all, the sample holds some 30,000 clones, and roughly four fifths of those were seen once. The top ten clones comprise approximately 1.6% of the sample.

V is pruned by 8 bases and J by 3 bases, leaving 7 bases of the junction without a gene match. As encoded in the germline V gene, CDR1 is KGHSH while CDR2 is LQKENI. The CDR3 numbers 15 residues from cysteine through phenylalanine. The entry retains the CDR3 DNA only, 45 bases that are in frame from base 1. The ViraFEST assay stimulated PBMC with viral peptide pools and then used TCR sequencing to identify antigen-specific CD4+ T cell clonotypes by expansion. After less than 13 days of culture, CD4+ T cells were isolated with the EasySep CD4+ T cell isolation kit. Each participant received two doses of an mRNA SARS-CoV-2 vaccine, either BNT162b2 or mRNA-1273. None of the healthy vaccine recipients had a prior SARS-CoV-2 infection, which was confirmed by nucleocapsid antibody tests that came back negative both before and after vaccination. Some 2.2 million PBMC per well were cultured in IMDM with about 5.4% human AB serum, 10 IU/ml IL-2 and gentamicin, plus 10 ug/ml peptides. Half of the culture medium was replaced with fresh IL-2-containing medium on days 3 and 7. Each peptide stimulation condition was cultured in triplicate wells unless otherwise noted. PBMC were separated from whole blood using Ficoll-Paque Plus gradient centrifugation and were then either cryopreserved at -140C or used fresh. Overlapping peptide pools spanned the spike proteins of SARS-CoV-2 and the common cold coronaviruses HCoV-NL63, HCoV-OC43 and HCoV-229E. The QIAamp micro DNA kit was used to extract genomic DNA from the cultured CD4+ T cells.

The sample consisted of CD4+ T cells from PBMCs cultured with HCoV-NL63 spike peptides, taken after COVID-19 vaccination. The cell subset or site label of this sample denotes: HCoV-NL63 spike overlapping peptide pool stimulation. The sequence came from a human donor who received a COVID-19 vaccine. Some clones in this sample may be carry-over from other donors' samples. Recombination joined TRBV18 with TRBJ1-6; 7 bases in the junction line up with TRBD1. This receptor has the CDR3 CASAGGLGYNSPLHF. The DNA sequence is as follows: TGTGCCAGCGCAGGGGGACTCGGCTATAATTCACCCCTCCACTTT. When the CDR3 is completed using the reference TRBV18 and TRBJ1-6 genes on either side, the full variable domain is NAGVMQNPRHLVRRRGQEARLRCSPMKGHSHVYWYRQLPEEGLKFMVYLQKENIIDESGMPKERFSAEFPKEGPSILRIQQVVRGDSAAYFCASAGGLGYNSPLHFGNGTRLTVT.